This T cell receptor beta chain was captured in a study of tumor-infiltrating lymphocytes in primary liver carcinoma. Background on the study: These patients were men and women whose ages were 30 to 69 years. General observations from the study: Only about 7-25% of top clones were detected in each of the five tumor regions.

Without any cell sorting, roughly 20-32 mg of bulk tissue yielded co-extracted RNA and DNA. Five separate regions per tumor were sampled. This clonotype was recorded many times. What it binds is unknown. CDR1 SNHLY and CDR2 FYNNEI come from the germline V gene. Trimming took 3 bases from V and 8 from J, leaving 11 bases between them. The CDR3 length is 13 residues. Total RNA (approximately 500 ng) served as template for TCR beta cDNA synthesis primed by a constant-region primer. Slightly modified ARM-PCR served as the procedure for the TCR beta libraries. These libraries came from three rounds of nested multiplex PCR. TRBV1-TRBV30 forward primers and a C-beta reverse primer were used in the first two PCR rounds, which each ran for around 11 cycles. MiXCR, run by TCRdb on the multiplex PCR reads, gives a single entry per CDR3 protein. The sample shows 70,000 to 75,000 distinct CDR3 sequences, over 60% of them seen only once.

Specimen: liver tumor tissue from sampling region 4. Subset in this sample: tumor region T4, right-lateral pole. The receptor was derived from a middle-aged man with primary liver carcinoma and hepatitis B virus infection. The rearrangement links TRBV2 to TRBJ2-1; D ambiguous. The CDR3 DNA reads as TGTGCCAGCAGTGATGAAGTTTGGGATGAGCAGTTCTTC. Protein: CASSDEVWDEQFF.